These 6 T cell receptor beta chains came from one sample sequenced in a study of human T cells and chemical hapten exposure. Described time point: healthy volunteer bleed at 2 weeks. The authors' total RNA extraction used unfractionated whole blood. TCRdb reprocessed the RACE reads via MiXCR and lists one record per CDR3 protein. This table has roughly 46,000 distinct CDR3 sequences, almost 4.5% appearing once. Specimen: whole blood. The receptors shown here come from a human donor in good health. Some clones in this sample may be carry-over from other donors' samples.

With respect to this clonotype: One end of the junction does not line up with germline, which may come from a read error. This chain joins TRBV2 and TRBJ1-1; 8 nucleotides line up with TRBD1. The CDR3 is 16 amino acids. Germline V gives CDR1 SNHLY, CDR2 FYNNEI. The DNA of the CDR3 is TGTGCCAGCAGTGAAGCCCCCTGGACAGGGAACTCTGAAGCTTTCTTT. It encodes CASSEAPWTGNSEAFF.

This rearrangement joins TRBV6-5 to TRBJ1-1; 10 positions agree with TRBD1. The V segment lost 6 bases and the J segment 1 base; nucleotides outside the gene matches: 2. Germline V gene lookup returns CDR1 MNHEY and CDR2 SVGAGI. The CDR3 runs 14 residues. The CDR3: CASRGQGRNTEAFF. In DNA form, the CDR3 reads TGTGCCAGCAGGGGACAGGGGCGGAACACTGAAGCTTTCTTT.

The chain recombines TRBV7-9 with TRBJ2-3; D is uncertain. Trimming removed 4 bases from V and 3 bases from J, with 14 bases in between. This CDR3 comprises 15 residues. Germline CDR1 SEHNR, CDR2 FQNEAQ (reference sequence). The CDR3 loop is CASSYGPQSTDTQYF. CDR3 in DNA: TGTGCCAGCAGCTACGGGCCCCAATCAACAGATACGCAGTATTTT.

In its sample, this clonotype was seen many times. The chain has TRBV12-3 or TRBV12-4 and TRBJ2-3, with D maybe TRBD1 (5 bases). The CDR3 runs to 13 residues. V gave up 6 bases and J gave up 8 bases, with 15 bases separating them. DNA for the CDR3: TGTGCCAGCAGCCCTGACAGAGGCGGTACGCAGTATTTT. Amino acid sequence: CASSPDRGGTQYF.

At least ten counts were recorded for this clonotype. The rearrangement uses TRBV5-1 and TRBJ2-7; the match to TRBD1 covers 7 bases. The CDR3 is 14 amino acids. J lost 4 bases, V lost 4 bases, and 8 bases had no gene match. Germline V gene lookup returns CDR1 SGHRS and CDR2 YFSETQ. CDR3 amino acids: CASSLQTGPYEQYF. The CDR3 bases are TGCGCCAGCAGCCTGCAGACAGGGCCGTACGAGCAGTACTTC.

This clonotype was observed at least ten times. This CDR3 is CASSSLGVRGYTF. The CDR3 bases are TGTGCCAGCAGCTCCTTAGGAGTCCGTGGCTACACCTTC. The chain employs TRBV28 and TRBJ1-2; no clear D gene. V lost 6 bases and J 7 bases, leaving 15 bases between the germline ends. The CDR3 loop spans 13 amino acids. Germline-derived CDR1 and CDR2 are MDHEN and SYDVKM.